This is a list of T cell receptor beta chains from one sample in a study of control samples from healthy donors and cancer patients. The assay was immunoSEQ multiplex PCR, and TCRdb's table has in-frame clones only and misses some. The sample includes roughly 180,000 clones, around 93% seen only once; the top ten take roughly 4.3%. Sequencing was carried out using blood. These receptors all stem from a woman aged 60-75 years in good health. CDR3s include the opening cysteine and the closing phenylalanine or tryptophan. D genes are given only for firm matches. A clone size is listed for some rows: how often the clone was seen (once, few, many), or a class if it is expanded.

len: 11
j_gene: TRBJ1-2
abundance: NA
d_gene: NA
v_gene: TRBV7-6
CDR3aa: CASSSGGGYTF
CDR3nt: TGTGCCAGCAGCTCCGGGGGCGGCTACACCTTC

len: 17
j_gene: TRBJ2-1
abundance: NA
d_gene: TRBD2
v_gene: TRBV19
CDR3aa: CASSTGLAGGPPNEQFF
CDR3nt: TGTGCCAGTAGTACGGGACTTGCGGGGGGGCCTCCCAATGAGCAGTTCTTC

len: 15
j_gene: TRBJ1-5
abundance: NA
d_gene: NA
v_gene: TRBV7-2
CDR3aa: CASSLGVPEHQPQHF
CDR3nt: TGTGCCAGCAGCTTAGGGGTCCCAGAGCATCAGCCCCAGCATTTT

len: 14
j_gene: TRBJ1-2
abundance: NA
d_gene: NA
v_gene: TRBV7-9
CDR3aa: CASSLGWDDYGYTF
CDR3nt: TGTGCCAGCAGCTTAGGATGGGATGACTATGGCTACACCTTC

len: 15
j_gene: TRBJ2-2
abundance: NA
d_gene: NA
v_gene: TRBV14
CDR3aa: CASSLRTDNTGELFF
CDR3nt: TGTGCCAGCAGCTTACGGACAGATAACACCGGGGAGCTGTTTTTT

len: 13
j_gene: TRBJ1-1
abundance: NA
d_gene: TRBD1
v_gene: TRBV11-2
CDR3aa: CASSPRQGTDAFF
CDR3nt: TGTGCCAGCAGCCCAAGACAGGGGACTGATGCTTTCTTT

len: 15
j_gene: TRBJ1-6
abundance: NA
d_gene: TRBD1
v_gene: TRBV5-4
CDR3aa: CASNSEWDSQAPLHF
CDR3nt: TGTGCCAGCAACTCCGAATGGGACAGCCAAGCACCCCTCCACTTT

len: 14
j_gene: TRBJ1-2
abundance: once
d_gene: TRBD1
v_gene: TRBV5-1
CDR3aa: CASSETTGNYGYTF
CDR3nt: TGCGCCAGCAGCGAAACGACAGGGAACTATGGCTACACCTTC

len: 13
j_gene: TRBJ1-1
abundance: NA
d_gene: NA
v_gene: TRBV12-5
CDR3aa: CASALGLNTEAFF
CDR3nt: TGTGCTAGTGCCCTGGGGCTGAACACTGAAGCTTTCTTT

len: 15
j_gene: TRBJ1-6
abundance: NA
d_gene: NA
v_gene: TRBV7-9
CDR3aa: CASSLALSYNSPLHF
CDR3nt: TGTGCCAGCAGCTTAGCCCTCTCCTATAATTCACCCCTCCACTTT

len: 13
j_gene: TRBJ1-1
abundance: NA
d_gene: NA
v_gene: TRBV27
CDR3aa: CASYRGAGTEAFF
CDR3nt: TGTGCCAGTTACCGGGGGGCAGGCACTGAAGCTTTCTTT

len: 16
j_gene: TRBJ1-6
abundance: NA
d_gene: NA
v_gene: TRBV10-3
CDR3aa: CAISVADIIYNSPLHF
CDR3nt: TGTGCCATCAGTGTGGCAGACATCATCTATAATTCACCCCTCCACTTT

len: 15
j_gene: TRBJ2-3
abundance: NA
d_gene: TRBD2
v_gene: TRBV7-8
CDR3aa: CASSLPTSGGDTQYF
CDR3nt: TGTGCCAGCAGCTTACCGACTAGCGGGGGGGATACGCAGTATTTT

len: 15
j_gene: TRBJ2-2
abundance: NA
d_gene: NA
v_gene: TRBV6-6
CDR3aa: CASSSGGGDTGELFF
CDR3nt: TGTGCCAGCAGTTCAGGGGGAGGGGACACCGGGGAGCTGTTTTTT

len: 12
j_gene: TRBJ2-3
abundance: NA
d_gene: NA
v_gene: TRBV6-2/TRBV6-3
CDR3aa: CASSNNPDTQYF
CDR3nt: TGTGCCAGCAGTAACAATCCAGATACGCAGTATTTT

len: 12
j_gene: TRBJ2-7
abundance: once
d_gene: NA
v_gene: TRBV2
CDR3aa: CASTIQDGEQYF
CDR3nt: TGTGCCAGCACGATCCAGGACGGCGAGCAGTACTTC